Sequencing of this T cell receptor beta chain was carried out in a study of beta chain features in type 1 diabetes. Sequenced material consisted of expressed TCRB transcripts (all of the isolated RNA was reverse transcribed). Clones were read by immunoSEQ multiplex PCR, and TCRdb kept only the in-frame ones, dropping some. Of about 280,000 clones listed, around 16% were seen once; the top ten hold around 0.015%. Study-level findings and limits: TCRB CDR3s were moderately but significantly shorter in Type 1 diabetes patients in all four CD4+ subsets.

About this clone itself: The antigen remains undetermined.

Unmatched junction bases numbered 10, after V lost 0 bases and J lost 1 base. In germline, CDR1 is MDHEN, CDR2 SYDVKM. CDR3 length equals 18 residues. The V and J genes are TRBV28 and TRBJ1-2; 8 nucleotides align to TRBD1. The material sequenced was naive CD4+ T cells from blood. This TCR came from a man between 18 and 35 years old with type 1 diabetes. Here the CDR3 reads CASSLWGRRDRHNYGYTF. The CDR3 DNA sequence: TGTGCCAGCAGTTTATGGGGGCGTCGGGACAGGCATAACTATGGCTACACCTTC.